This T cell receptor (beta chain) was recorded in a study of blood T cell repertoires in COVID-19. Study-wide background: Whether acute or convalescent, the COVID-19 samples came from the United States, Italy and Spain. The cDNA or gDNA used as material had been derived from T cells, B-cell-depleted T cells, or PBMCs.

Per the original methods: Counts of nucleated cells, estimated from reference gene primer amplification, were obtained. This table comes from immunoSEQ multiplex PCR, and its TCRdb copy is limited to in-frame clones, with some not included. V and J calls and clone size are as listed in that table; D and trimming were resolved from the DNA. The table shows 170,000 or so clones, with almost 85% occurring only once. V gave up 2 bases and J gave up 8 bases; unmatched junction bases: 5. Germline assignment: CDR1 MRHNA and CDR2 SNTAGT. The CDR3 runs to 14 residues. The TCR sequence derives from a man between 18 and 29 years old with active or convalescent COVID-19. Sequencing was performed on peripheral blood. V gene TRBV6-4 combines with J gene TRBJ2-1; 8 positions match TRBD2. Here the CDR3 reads CASSDGLAGDEQFF. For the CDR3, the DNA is TGTGCCAGCAGTGACGGACTAGCAGGGGATGAGCAGTTCTTC.